This TCR beta chain is from a study of blood T cell repertoires in COVID-19. The method was immunoSEQ multiplex PCR; TCRdb's version includes in-frame clones alone and lacks a portion of them. The table records roughly 230,000 clones, about 80% of them present only once. V was shortened by 1 base and J by 1 base, with 19 bases between the two germline ends. Germline loops: CDR1 SEHNR, CDR2 FQNEAQ (reference sequence). This CDR3 is 19 amino acids long. Two negative PCRs, clearance, or symptom resolution were required of recovered Cohort 3 donors. The receptor was isolated from a man aged 45-60 years who had recovered from COVID-19. Source material: PBMCs or T cells enriched from blood (not recorded which). The V and J genes are TRBV7-9 and TRBJ2-2; TRBD2 is a possible D gene (6 bases). CDR3 in amino acids: CASSLEGSLTGVNTGELFF. Here the CDR3 DNA reads TGTGCCAGCAGCTTAGAGGGTTCGTTGACGGGGGTGAACACCGGGGAGCTGTTTTTT.